This T cell receptor beta chain was captured in a study of spatial heterogeneity in lung cancer. Study information: Alpha-chain sequences were consistently detected less often than beta-chain sequences.

As for time point: sample taken at primary tumor resection. The input material, whole RNA from tumor, nontumor lung or frozen PBMC, was sequenced unsorted. The study's findings and limits: Tracking of tumor mutation counts was seen in expanded intratumoral alpha and beta TCR counts.

The V gene's germline CDR1 is GTSNPN and CDR2 SVGIG (reference sequence). V shed 3 bases and J 3 bases; nucleotides not matched to a gene: 5. CDR3 size: 13 residues. This clonotype has a handful of counts. Antigen specificity is unknown. This beta chain slipped into a library made for alpha chains as a stray read, so its size is not meaningful. In TCRdb, the 5' RACE reads were re-called with MiXCR into one record per CDR3 protein. The data contain about 290 distinct CDR3 sequences, under 55% of them singletons. The chain links TRBV30 to TRBJ2-7, with TRBD1 matching 7 bases. This clonotype originated in a male donor with early-stage non-small cell lung cancer. The sequences come from lung tumor tissue, collected at surgery. The CDR3 DNA follows: TGTGCCTGGAGCGGACAGGACCTCTACGAGCAGTACTTC. This translates into CAWSGQDLYEQYF.